The text below deals with one T cell receptor beta chain. These data belong to a study of T-cell memory formation after mild COVID-19. V lost 5 bases to trimming and J lost 4 bases; unmatched junction nucleotides: 6. The CDR3 runs 14 residues. CDR1 is SGHRS and CDR2 is YFSETQ in the germline V gene. From the 5' RACE reads, TCRdb called clonotypes with MiXCR, one entry per CDR3 protein. The data contain about 250,000 distinct CDR3 sequences, approximately 18% of them singletons. J is TRBJ1-3 and V is TRBV5-1, with 7 nucleotides matching TRBD1. This receptor was taken from a man between 18 and 35 years old who had mild COVID-19 (a few samples of this study predate the infection). Cell type and time point are not known. The sequenced material came from PBMCs or a T cell subset sorted from them (not recorded which). The CDR3 is CASRNPQGGNTIYF. The CDR3 region has the DNA TGCGCCAGCAGGAACCCACAGGGGGGAAACACCATATATTTT.